The present T cell receptor beta chain was sequenced within a study of early stage breast cancer tumors. Study information: Each sample averaged about 9.4-fold read coverage. Whole-study findings and limits: Compared with adjacent normal breast, tumors showed about 2.5-fold denser, more clonal T cells. In most of the 16 patients, blood comparison separated tumor from normal breast.

Each sample had two DNA replicates, 0.5 ug blood or about 1.5 ug tissue. Here immunoSEQ multiplex PCR was the method, and the copy in TCRdb shows in-frame clones only, minus some. The sample contains around 11,000 clones, about 80% of which appear only once. The CDR3 length is 16 residues. Trimming shortened V by 1 base and J by 0 bases, and 9 bases separated the two germline ends. The germline V gene has CDR1 SGHAT and CDR2 FQNNGV. With respect to this clone: Its antigen is as yet unknown.

Specimen: breast tumor tissue. This receptor was identified in an older person with breast cancer. This sequence joins TRBV11-2 and TRBJ1-4; D not resolved. DNA for the CDR3: TGTGCCAGCAGCTTAGTTACATTTGCAACTAATGAAAAACTGTTTTTT. Its protein is CASSLVTFATNEKLFF.